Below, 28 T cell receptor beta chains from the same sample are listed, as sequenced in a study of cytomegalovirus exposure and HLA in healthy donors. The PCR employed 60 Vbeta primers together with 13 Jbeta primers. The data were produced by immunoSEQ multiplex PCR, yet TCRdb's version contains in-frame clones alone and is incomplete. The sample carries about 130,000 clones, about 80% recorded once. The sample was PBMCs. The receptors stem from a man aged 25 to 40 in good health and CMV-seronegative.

In DNA form, the CDR3 reads TGTGCCAGCAGTTTATCCCCCGGGACAAGGAGGATATACTTC. It translates to CASSLSPGTRRIYF. The rearrangement joins TRBV28 to TRBJ2-4; tentative D call: TRBD1 (6 bases). This CDR3 has 14 amino acids. Deletions cut 1 base from V and 16 bases from J, with 20 bases between. Germline-derived CDR1 and CDR2 are MDHEN and SYDVKM. Using reference TRBV28 and TRBJ2-4 for the parts outside the CDR3, the full variable domain is DVKVTQSSRYLVKRTGEKVFLECVQDMDHENMFWYRQDPGLGLRLIYFSYDVKMKEKGDIPEGYSVSREKKERFSLILESASTNQTSMYLCASSLSPGTRRIYFGAGTRLSVL.

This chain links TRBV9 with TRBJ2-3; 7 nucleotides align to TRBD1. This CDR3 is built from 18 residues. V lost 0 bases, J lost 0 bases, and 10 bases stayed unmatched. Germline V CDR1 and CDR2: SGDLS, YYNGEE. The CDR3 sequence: CASSVGSGGQRSTDTQYF. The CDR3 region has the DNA TGTGCCAGCAGCGTAGGAAGTGGGGGACAGAGAAGCACAGATACGCAGTATTTT.

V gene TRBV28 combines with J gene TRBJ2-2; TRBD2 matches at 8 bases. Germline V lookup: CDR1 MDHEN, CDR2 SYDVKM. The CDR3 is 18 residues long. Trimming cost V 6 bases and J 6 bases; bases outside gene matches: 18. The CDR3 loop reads CASRYTPAGESLPGELFF. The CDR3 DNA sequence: TGTGCCAGCAGATACACCCCAGCGGGAGAATCCCTCCCCGGGGAGCTGTTTTTT.

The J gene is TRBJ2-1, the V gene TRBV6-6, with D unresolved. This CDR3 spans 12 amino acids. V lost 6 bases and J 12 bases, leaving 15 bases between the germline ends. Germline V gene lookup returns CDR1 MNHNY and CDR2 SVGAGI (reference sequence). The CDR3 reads CASRPDSSRQFF. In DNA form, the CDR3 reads TGTGCCAGCAGGCCCGACTCATCGAGGCAGTTCTTC.

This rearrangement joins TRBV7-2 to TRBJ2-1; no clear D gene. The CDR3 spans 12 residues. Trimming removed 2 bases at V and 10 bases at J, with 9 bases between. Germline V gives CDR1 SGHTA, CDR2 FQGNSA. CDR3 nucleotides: TGTGCCAGCAGCTTAAAGAGATCCGAGCAGTTCTTC. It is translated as CASSLKRSEQFF.

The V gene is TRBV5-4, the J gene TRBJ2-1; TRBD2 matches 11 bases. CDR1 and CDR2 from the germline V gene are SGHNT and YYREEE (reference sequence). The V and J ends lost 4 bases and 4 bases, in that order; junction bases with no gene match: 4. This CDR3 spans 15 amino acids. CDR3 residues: CASSITSGSYNEQFF. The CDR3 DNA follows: TGTGCCAGCAGCATTACTAGCGGGAGTTACAATGAGCAGTTCTTC.

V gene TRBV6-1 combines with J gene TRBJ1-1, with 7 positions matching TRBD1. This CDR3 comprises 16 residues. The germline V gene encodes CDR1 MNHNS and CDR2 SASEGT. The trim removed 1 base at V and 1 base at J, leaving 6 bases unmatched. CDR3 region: CASSEVRGRENTEAFF. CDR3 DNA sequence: TGTGCCAGCAGTGAAGTGAGGGGGCGAGAGAACACTGAAGCTTTCTTT.

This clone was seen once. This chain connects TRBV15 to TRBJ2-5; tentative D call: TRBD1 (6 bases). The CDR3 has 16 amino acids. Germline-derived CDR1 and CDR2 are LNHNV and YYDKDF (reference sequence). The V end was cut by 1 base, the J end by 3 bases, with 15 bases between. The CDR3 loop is CATSRGPTGGEETQYF. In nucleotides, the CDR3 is TGTGCCACCAGCAGAGGACCGACAGGAGGCGAAGAGACCCAGTACTTC.

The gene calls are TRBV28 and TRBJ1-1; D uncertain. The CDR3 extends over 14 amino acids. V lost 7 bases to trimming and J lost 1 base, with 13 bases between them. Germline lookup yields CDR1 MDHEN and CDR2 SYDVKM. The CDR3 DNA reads TGTGCCAGCATTGGGTGGCAGGAGAACACTGAAGCTTTCTTT. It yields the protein CASIGWQENTEAFF.

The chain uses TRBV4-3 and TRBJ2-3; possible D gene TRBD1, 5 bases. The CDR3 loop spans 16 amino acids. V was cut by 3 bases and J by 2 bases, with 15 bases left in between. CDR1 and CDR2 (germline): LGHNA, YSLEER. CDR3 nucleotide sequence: TGCGCCAGCAGCCAGACTGACAGAATCCTCACAGATACGCAGTATTTT. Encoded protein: CASSQTDRILTDTQYF.

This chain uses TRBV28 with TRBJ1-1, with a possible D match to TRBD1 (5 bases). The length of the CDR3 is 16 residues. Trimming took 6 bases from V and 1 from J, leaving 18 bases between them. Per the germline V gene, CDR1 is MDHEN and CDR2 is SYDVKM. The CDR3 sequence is CASSRAASGGNTEAFF. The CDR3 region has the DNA TGTGCCAGCAGCCGAGCGGCGTCCGGGGGGAACACTGAAGCTTTCTTT.

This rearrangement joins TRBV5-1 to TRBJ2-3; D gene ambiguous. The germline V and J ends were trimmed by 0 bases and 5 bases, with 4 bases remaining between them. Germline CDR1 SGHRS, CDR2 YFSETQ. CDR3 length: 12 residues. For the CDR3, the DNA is TGCGCCAGCAGCTTGGCGGGAGATACGCAGTATTTT. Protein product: CASSLAGDTQYF.

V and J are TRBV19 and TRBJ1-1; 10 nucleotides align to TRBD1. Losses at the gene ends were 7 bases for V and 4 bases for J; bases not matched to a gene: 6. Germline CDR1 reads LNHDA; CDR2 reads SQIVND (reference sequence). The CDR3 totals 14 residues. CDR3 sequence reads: CASISGTGATEAFF. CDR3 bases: TGTGCCAGTATCTCCGGGACAGGGGCCACTGAAGCTTTCTTT.

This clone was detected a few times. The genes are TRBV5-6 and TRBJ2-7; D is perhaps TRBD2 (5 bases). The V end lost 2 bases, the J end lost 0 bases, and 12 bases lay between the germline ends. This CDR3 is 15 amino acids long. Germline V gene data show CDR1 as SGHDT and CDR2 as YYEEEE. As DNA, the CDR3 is TGTGCCAGCAGCTTTGCGGGTACCGCCTCCTACGAGCAGTACTTC. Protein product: CASSFAGTASYEQYF.

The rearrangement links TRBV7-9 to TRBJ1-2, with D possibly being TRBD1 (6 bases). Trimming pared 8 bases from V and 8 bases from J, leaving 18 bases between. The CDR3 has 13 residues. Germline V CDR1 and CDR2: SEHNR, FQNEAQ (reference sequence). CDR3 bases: TGTGCCAGCGGGGGCAGCACCCTGTTCGGCTACACCTTC. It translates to CASGGSTLFGYTF.

In DNA form, the CDR3 reads TGTGCCAGCAGCTTAGGCGGGAACACCGGGGAGCTGTTTTTT. As protein: CASSLGGNTGELFF. This rearrangement joins TRBV7-2 to TRBJ2-2; D gene uncertain. Per the germline V gene, CDR1 is SGHTA and CDR2 is FQGNSA. V shed 1 base and J shed 1 base, with 4 bases lying between them. This CDR3 is built from 14 residues.

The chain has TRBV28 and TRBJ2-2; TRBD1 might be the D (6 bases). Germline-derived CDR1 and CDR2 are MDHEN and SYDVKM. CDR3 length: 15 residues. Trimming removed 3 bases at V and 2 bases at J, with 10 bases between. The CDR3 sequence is CASSFEGDNTGELFF. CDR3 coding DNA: TGTGCCAGCAGTTTTGAGGGGGATAACACCGGGGAGCTGTTTTTT.

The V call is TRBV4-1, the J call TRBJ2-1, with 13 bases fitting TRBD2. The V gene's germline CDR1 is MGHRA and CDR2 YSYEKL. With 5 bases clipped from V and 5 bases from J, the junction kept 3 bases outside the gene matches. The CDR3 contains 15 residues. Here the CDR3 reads CASSSGLAGNNEQFF. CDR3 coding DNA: TGCGCCAGCAGCTCGGGACTAGCGGGGAACAATGAGCAGTTCTTC.

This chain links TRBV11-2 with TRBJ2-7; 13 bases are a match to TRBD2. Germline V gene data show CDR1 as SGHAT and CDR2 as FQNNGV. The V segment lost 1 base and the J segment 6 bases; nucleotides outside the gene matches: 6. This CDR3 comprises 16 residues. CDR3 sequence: CASSLAGLAGVGEQYF. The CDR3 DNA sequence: TGTGCCAGCAGCTTAGCAGGACTAGCGGGAGTTGGCGAGCAGTACTTC.

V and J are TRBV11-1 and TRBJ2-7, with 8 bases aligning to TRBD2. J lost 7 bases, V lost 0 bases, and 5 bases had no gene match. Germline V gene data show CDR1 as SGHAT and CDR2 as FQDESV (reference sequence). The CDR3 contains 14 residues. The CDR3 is CASSLAGTSYEQYF. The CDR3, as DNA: TGTGCCAGCAGCTTAGCGGGGACTAGTTATGAGCAGTACTTC.

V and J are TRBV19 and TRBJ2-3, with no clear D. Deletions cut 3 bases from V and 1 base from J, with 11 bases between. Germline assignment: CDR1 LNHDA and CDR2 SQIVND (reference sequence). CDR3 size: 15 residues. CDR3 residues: CASSIISAGTDTQYF. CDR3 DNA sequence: TGTGCCAGTAGTATTATCAGCGCAGGCACAGATACGCAGTATTTT.

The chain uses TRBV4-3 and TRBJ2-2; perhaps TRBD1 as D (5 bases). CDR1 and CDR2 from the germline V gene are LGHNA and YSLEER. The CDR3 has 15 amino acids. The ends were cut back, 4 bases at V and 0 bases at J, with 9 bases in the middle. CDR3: CASSLDSSNTGELFF. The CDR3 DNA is TGCGCCAGCAGCCTTGACAGTTCGAACACCGGGGAGCTGTTTTTT.

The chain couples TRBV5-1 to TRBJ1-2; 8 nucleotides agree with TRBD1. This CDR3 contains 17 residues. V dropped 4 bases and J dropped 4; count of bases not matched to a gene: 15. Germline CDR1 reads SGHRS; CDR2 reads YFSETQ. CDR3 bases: TGCGCCAGCAGCCCGTCACGATCGACAGGGGCCATCTATGGCTACACCTTC. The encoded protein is CASSPSRSTGAIYGYTF.

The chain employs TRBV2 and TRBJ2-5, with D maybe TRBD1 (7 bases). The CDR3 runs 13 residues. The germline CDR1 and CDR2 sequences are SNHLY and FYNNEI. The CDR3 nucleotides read TGTGCTGGGAGGCAGGGGGTCTCCGAGACCCAGTACTTC. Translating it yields CAGRQGVSETQYF.

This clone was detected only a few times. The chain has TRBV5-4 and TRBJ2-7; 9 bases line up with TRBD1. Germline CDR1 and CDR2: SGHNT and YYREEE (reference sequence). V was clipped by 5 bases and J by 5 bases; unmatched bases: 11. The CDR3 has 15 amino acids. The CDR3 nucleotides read TGTGCCAGCAGTCACTCGGGACAGGGAATCGACGAGCAGTACTTC. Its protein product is CASSHSGQGIDEQYF. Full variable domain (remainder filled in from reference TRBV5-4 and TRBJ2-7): ETGVTQSPTHLIKTRGQQVTLRCSSQSGHNTVSWYQQALGQGPQFIFQYYREEENGRGNFPPRFSGLQFPNYSSELNVNALELDDSALYLCASSHSGQGIDEQYFGPGTRLTVT.

CDR3 protein: CASSLGRPSTDTQYF. The CDR3 nucleotides read TGTGCCAGCAGCTTGGGCAGGCCTAGCACAGATACGCAGTATTTT. The rearrangement joins TRBV13 to TRBJ2-3; D gene unclear. From germline, CDR1 is PRHDT and CDR2 FYEKMQ (reference sequence). The CDR3 runs 15 residues. V was shortened by 3 bases and J by 0 bases, with 10 bases between the two germline ends.

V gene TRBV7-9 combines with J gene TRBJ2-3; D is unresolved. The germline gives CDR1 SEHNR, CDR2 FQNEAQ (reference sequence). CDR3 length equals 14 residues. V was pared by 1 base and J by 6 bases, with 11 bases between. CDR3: CASSLVVSADTQYF. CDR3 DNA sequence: TGTGCCAGCAGCTTAGTTGTATCCGCGGATACGCAGTATTTT.

CDR3 coding DNA: TGTGCTAGTGGCCGCTCTAGCTACCTCTACAATGAGCAGTTCTTC. Its protein is CASGRSSYLYNEQFF. The chain links TRBV12-5 to TRBJ2-1; the D gene is possibly TRBD2 (5 bases). The CDR3 sequence is 15 residues long. V lost 6 bases, J lost 3 bases, and 15 bases lay in between. Germline V gene sequence: CDR1 LGHNT, CDR2 FRNRAP.